One and the same sample provided the 3 T cell receptor beta chains below, sequenced in a study of PD-1 blockade in classical Hodgkin lymphoma. After autologous stem cell transplantation all patients relapsed, and prior brentuximab vedotin exposure differed between cohorts. Clones were sequenced by immunoSEQ multiplex PCR, and TCRdb holds only the in-frame ones, with some missing. The top ten clones hold 12% of a sample with around 96,000 clones, over 80% of them seen once. Here the sequenced sample was peripheral blood mononuclear cells (PBMCs), taken at baseline. These receptors all come from a human donor with classical Hodgkin lymphoma.

This clone has only one observation. The chain joins TRBV5-6 to TRBJ1-5; no definite D call. The CDR3 covers 14 residues. Germline CDR1 SGHDT, CDR2 YYEEEE. Trimming stripped 0 bases from V and 5 bases from J, with 9 bases between. The CDR3 here is CASSLGSGYQPQHF. CDR3 sequence (DNA): TGTGCCAGCAGCTTGGGCTCCGGCTATCAGCCCCAGCATTTT.

This clone is deemed medium-sized. The sample has other DNA sequences that encode this CDR3 too. The CDR3 region is CASSVGLAGGPYEQYF. The DNA of the CDR3 is TGTGCCAGCAGCGTAGGACTAGCGGGAGGGCCTTACGAGCAGTACTTC. V and J are TRBV9 and TRBJ2-7; 14 bases are a match to TRBD2. The germline V gene has CDR1 SGDLS and CDR2 YYNGEE. Trimming removed 0 bases from V and 4 bases from J; junction bases left unmatched: 3. The CDR3 has 16 amino acids.

V is TRBV10-3 and J is TRBJ1-3; D ambiguous. V lost 4 bases to trimming and J lost 1 base, with 8 bases between them. Germline CDR1 is ENHRY and CDR2 is SYGVKD. The CDR3 extends over 14 amino acids. The CDR3 is CAISAQVSGNTIYF. DNA of the CDR3: TGTGCCATCAGTGCGCAGGTTTCTGGAAACACCATATATTTT.